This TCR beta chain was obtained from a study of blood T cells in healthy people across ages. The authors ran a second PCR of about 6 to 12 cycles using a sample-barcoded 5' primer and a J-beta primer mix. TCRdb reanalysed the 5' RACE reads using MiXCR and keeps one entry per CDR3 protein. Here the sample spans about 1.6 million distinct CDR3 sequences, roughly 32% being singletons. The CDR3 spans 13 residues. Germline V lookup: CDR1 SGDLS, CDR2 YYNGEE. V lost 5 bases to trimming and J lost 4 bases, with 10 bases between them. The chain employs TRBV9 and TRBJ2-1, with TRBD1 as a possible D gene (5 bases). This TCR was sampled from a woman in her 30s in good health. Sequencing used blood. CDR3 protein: CASRGHGYNEQFF. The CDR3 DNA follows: TGTGCCAGCAGGGGGCACGGATACAATGAGCAGTTCTTC. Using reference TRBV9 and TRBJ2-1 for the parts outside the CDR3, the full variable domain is DSGVTQTPKHLITATGQRVTLRCSPRSGDLSVYWYQQSLDQGLQFLIQYYNGEERAKGNILERFSAQQFPDLHSELNLSSLELGDSALYFCASRGHGYNEQFFGPGTRLTVL.